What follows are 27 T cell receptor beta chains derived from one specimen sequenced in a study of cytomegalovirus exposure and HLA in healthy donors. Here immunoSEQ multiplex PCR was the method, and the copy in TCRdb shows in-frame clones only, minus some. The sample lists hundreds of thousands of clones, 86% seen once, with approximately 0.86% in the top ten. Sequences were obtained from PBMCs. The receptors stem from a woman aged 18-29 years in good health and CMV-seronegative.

CDR3 DNA sequence: TGTGCCAGCAGCCTCCGGGGGGCAGGTAATGGCTACACCTTC. Its protein product is CASSLRGAGNGYTF. The chain links TRBV9 to TRBJ1-2, with TRBD1 as a possible D gene (6 bases). V was trimmed by 4 bases and J by 6 bases, leaving 16 bases between them. This CDR3 comprises 14 residues. CDR1 is SGDLS, CDR2 YYNGEE, per germline.

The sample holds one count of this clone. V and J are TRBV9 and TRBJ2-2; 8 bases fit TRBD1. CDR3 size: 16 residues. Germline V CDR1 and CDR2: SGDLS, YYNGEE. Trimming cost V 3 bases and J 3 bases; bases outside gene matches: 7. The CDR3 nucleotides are TGTGCCAGCAGCGCCTACGGGACAGGTTACACCGGGGAGCTGTTTTTT. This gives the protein CASSAYGTGYTGELFF. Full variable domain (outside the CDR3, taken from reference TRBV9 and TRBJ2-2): DSGVTQTPKHLITATGQRVTLRCSPRSGDLSVYWYQQSLDQGLQFLIQYYNGEERAKGNILERFSAQQFPDLHSELNLSSLELGDSALYFCASSAYGTGYTGELFFGEGSRLTVL.

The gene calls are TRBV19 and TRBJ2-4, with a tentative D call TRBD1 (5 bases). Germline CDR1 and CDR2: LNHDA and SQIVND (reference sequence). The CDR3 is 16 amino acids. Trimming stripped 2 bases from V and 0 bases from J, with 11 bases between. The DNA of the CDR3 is TGTGCCAGTAGTATAAAAGGGGCCCTAGCCAAAAACATTCAGTACTTC. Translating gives CASSIKGALAKNIQYF.

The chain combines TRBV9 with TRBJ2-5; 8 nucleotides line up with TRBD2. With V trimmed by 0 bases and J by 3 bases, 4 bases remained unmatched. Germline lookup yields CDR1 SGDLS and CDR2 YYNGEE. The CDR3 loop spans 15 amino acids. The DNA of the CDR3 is TGTGCCAGCAGCGTAGGACTAGCGAACGAAGAGACCCAGTACTTC. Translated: CASSVGLANEETQYF.

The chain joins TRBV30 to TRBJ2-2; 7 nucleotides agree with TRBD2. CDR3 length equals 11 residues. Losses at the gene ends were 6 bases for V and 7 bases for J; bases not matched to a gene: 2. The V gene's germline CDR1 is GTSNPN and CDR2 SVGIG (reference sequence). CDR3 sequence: CACVAGGELFF. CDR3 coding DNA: TGTGCCTGCGTAGCGGGCGGGGAGCTGTTTTTT. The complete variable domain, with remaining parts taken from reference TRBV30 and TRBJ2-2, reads SQTIHQWPATLVQPVGSPLSLECTVEGTSNPNLYWYRQAAGRGLQLLFYSVGIGQISSEVPQNLSASRPQDRQFILSSKKLLLSDSGFYLCACVAGGELFFGEGSRLTVL.

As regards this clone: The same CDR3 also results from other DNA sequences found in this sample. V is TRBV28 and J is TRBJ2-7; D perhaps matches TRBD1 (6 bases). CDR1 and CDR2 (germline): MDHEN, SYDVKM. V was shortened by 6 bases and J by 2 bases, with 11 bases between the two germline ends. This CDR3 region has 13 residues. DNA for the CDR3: TGTGCCAGCAGCCTTACAGGGACCTACGAGCAGTACTTC. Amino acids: CASSLTGTYEQYF.

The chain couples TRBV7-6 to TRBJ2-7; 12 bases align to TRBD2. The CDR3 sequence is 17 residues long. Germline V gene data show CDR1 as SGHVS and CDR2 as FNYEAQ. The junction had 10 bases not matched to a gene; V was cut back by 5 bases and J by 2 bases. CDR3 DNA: TGTGCCAGCAGCCTGAAGAGGACTAGCGGGACCCCCTACGAGCAGTACTTC. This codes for CASSLKRTSGTPYEQYF.

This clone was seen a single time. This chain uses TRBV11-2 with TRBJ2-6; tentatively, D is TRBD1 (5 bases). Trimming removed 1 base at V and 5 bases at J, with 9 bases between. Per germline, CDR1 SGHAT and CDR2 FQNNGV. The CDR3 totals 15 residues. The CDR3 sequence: CASSLGQGWANVLTF. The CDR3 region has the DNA TGTGCCAGCAGCTTAGGGCAGGGTTGGGCCAACGTCCTGACTTTC.

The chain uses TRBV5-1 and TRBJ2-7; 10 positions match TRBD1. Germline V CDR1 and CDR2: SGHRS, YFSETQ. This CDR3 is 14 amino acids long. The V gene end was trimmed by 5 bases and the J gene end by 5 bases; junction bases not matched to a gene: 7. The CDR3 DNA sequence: TGCGCCAGCAGTGGGGACAGGGGATTCGACGAGCAGTACTTC. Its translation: CASSGDRGFDEQYF.

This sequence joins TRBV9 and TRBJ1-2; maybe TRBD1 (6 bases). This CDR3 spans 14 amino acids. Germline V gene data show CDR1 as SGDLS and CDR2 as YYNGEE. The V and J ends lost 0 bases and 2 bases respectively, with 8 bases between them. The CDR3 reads CASSVEGQNYGYTF. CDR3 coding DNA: TGTGCCAGCAGCGTAGAAGGACAGAACTATGGCTACACCTTC.

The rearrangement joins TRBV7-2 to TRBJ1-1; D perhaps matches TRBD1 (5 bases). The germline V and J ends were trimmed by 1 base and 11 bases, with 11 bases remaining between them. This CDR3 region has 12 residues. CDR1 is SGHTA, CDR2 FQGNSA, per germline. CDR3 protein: CASSLGWGDAFF. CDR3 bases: TGTGCCAGCAGCTTAGGCTGGGGGGACGCTTTCTTT.

This chain's CDR3 is CASRTGTSGGHSYNEQFF. The CDR3 bases are TGTGCCAGCAGGACCGGGACTAGCGGGGGTCACTCCTACAATGAGCAGTTCTTC. This chain uses TRBV7-9 with TRBJ2-1; 14 positions match TRBD2. Germline-derived CDR1 and CDR2 are SEHNR and FQNEAQ (reference sequence). J lost 0 bases, V lost 6 bases, and 7 bases had no gene match. CDR3 length equals 18 residues.

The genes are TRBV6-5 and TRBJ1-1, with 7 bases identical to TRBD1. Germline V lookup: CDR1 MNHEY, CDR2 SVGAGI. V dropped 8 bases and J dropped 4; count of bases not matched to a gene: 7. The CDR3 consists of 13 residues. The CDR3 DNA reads TGTGCCAGCGGTACAGGGGCAGGCACTGAAGCTTTCTTT. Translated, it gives CASGTGAGTEAFF.

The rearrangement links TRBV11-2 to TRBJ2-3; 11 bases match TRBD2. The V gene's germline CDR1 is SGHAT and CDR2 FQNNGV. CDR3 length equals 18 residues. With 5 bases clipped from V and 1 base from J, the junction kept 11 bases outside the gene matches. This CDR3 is CASSPLNILAGGTDTQYF. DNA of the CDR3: TGTGCCAGCAGCCCGTTGAATATACTAGCGGGGGGCACAGATACGCAGTATTTT.

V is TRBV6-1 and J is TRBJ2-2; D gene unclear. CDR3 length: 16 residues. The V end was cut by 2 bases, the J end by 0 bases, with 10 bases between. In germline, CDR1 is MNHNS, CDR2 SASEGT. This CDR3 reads CASSEIAYTNTGELFF. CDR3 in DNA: TGTGCCAGCAGTGAAATAGCTTACACGAACACCGGGGAGCTGTTTTTT.

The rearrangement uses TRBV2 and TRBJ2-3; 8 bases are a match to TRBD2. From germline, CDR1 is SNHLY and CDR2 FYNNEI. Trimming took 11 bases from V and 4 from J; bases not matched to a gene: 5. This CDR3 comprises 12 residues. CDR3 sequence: CAYPGGADTQYF. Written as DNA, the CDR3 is TGTGCCTATCCGGGAGGGGCAGATACGCAGTATTTT.

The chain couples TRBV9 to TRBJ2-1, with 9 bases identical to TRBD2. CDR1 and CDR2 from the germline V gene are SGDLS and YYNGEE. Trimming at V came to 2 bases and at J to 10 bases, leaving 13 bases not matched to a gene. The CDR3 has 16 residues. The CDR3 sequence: CASSVISGGGAEEQFF. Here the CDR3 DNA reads TGTGCCAGCAGCGTTATTAGCGGGGGAGGGGCAGAAGAGCAGTTCTTC. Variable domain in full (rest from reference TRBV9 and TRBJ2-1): DSGVTQTPKHLITATGQRVTLRCSPRSGDLSVYWYQQSLDQGLQFLIQYYNGEERAKGNILERFSAQQFPDLHSELNLSSLELGDSALYFCASSVISGGGAEEQFFGPGTRLTVL.

In DNA, the CDR3 is TGTGCCAGCAGTACATCGACAGGGGGACCTGGCTACACCTTC. This codes for CASSTSTGGPGYTF. The chain links TRBV27 to TRBJ1-2, with TRBD1 matching 9 bases. The junction had 8 bases not matched to a gene; V was cut back by 5 bases and J by 7 bases. The CDR3 is 14 residues long. Looked up from germline, CDR1 is MNHEY and CDR2 is SMNVEV (reference sequence).

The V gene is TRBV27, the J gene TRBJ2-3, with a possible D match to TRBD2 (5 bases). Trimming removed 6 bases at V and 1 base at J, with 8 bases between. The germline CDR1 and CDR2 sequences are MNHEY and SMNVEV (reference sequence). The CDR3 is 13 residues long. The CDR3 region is CASSSLGTDTQYF. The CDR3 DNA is TGTGCCAGCAGCTCACTAGGCACAGATACGCAGTATTTT.

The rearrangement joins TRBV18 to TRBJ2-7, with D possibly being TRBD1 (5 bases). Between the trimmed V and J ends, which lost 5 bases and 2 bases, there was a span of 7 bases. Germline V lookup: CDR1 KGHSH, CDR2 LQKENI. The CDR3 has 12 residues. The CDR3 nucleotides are TGTGCCAGCTCAACGGACACCTACGAGCAGTACTTC. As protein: CASSTDTYEQYF. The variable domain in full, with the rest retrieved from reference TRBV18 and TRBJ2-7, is NAGVMQNPRHLVRRRGQEARLRCSPMKGHSHVYWYRQLPEEGLKFMVYLQKENIIDESGMPKERFSAEFPKEGPSILRIQQVVRGDSAAYFCASSTDTYEQYFGPGTRLTVT.

The CDR3 loop reads CASSLWTSGDYTQYF. The CDR3 nucleotides are TGTGCCAGCAGTTTATGGACTAGCGGAGATTATACGCAGTATTTT. This sequence joins TRBV27 and TRBJ2-3; 10 positions agree with TRBD2. Germline V gene data show CDR1 as MNHEY and CDR2 as SMNVEV (reference sequence). This CDR3 region has 15 residues. V lost 1 base to trimming and J lost 7 bases; unmatched junction nucleotides: 5.

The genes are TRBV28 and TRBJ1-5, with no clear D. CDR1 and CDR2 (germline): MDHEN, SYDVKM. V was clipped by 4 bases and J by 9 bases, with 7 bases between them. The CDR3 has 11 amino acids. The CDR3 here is CASSSTWPQHF. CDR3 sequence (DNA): TGTGCCAGCAGTTCGACTTGGCCCCAGCATTTT.

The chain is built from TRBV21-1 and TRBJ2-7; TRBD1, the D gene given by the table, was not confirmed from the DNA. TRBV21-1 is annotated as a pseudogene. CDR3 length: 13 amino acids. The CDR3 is CASRYRPYYEQYF. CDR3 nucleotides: TGTGCCAGCAGGTACAGGCCGTACTACGAGCAGTACTTC.

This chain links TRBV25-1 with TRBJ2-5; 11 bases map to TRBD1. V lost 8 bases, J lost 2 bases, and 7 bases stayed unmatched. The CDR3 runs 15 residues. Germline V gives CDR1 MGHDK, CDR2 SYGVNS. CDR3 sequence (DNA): TGTGCCAGCGGGTGGGGGACAGGGGGACAAGAGACCCAGTACTTC. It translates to CASGWGTGGQETQYF.

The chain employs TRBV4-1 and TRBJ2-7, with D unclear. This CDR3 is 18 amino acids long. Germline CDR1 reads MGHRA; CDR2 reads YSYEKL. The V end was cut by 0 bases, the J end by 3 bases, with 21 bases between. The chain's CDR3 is CASSQEDSGVSPFYEQYF. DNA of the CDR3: TGCGCCAGCAGCCAAGAAGACTCCGGAGTTAGTCCTTTCTACGAGCAGTACTTC.

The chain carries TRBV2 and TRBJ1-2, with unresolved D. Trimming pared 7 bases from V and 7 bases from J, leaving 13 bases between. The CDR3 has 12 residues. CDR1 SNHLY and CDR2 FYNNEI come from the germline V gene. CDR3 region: CASKVGASGYTF. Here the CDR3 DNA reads TGTGCCAGCAAGGTGGGAGCGAGTGGCTACACCTTC. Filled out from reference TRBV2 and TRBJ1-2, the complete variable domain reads EPEVTQTPSHQVTQMGQEVILRCVPISNHLYFYWYRQILGQKVEFLVSFYNNEISEKSEIFDDQFSVERPDGSNFTLKIRSTKLEDSAMYFCASKVGASGYTFGSGTRLTVV.

The CDR3 sequence: CASSVASGRASTDTQYF. In DNA, the CDR3 is TGTGCCAGCAGTGTAGCTAGCGGGAGGGCCTCAACAGATACGCAGTATTTT. The V call is TRBV27, the J call TRBJ2-3; 12 nucleotides line up with TRBD2. The CDR3 extends over 17 amino acids. The junction had 9 bases not matched to a gene; V was cut back by 5 bases and J by 3 bases. Germline V CDR1 and CDR2: MNHEY, SMNVEV (reference sequence).